A single sample gave rise to the 29 T cell receptor beta chains below, sequenced in a study of blood T cells in healthy people across ages. With a J-beta primer mix and a sample-barcoded 5' primer, a second PCR ran about 6 to 11 cycles. TCRdb passed the 5' RACE reads through MiXCR, listing each CDR3 protein once. The sample has roughly 2 million distinct CDR3 sequences, 49% seen once. The sequenced sample was blood. These receptors originate from a woman aged 40 to 50 in good health.

In this sample, this clonotype turned up a few times. The chain recombines TRBV4-3 with TRBJ2-2; D remains ambiguous. V lost 2 bases to trimming and J lost 6 bases, with 16 bases between them. Germline CDR1 reads LGHNA; CDR2 reads YSLEER. The CDR3 spans 16 residues. CDR3 sequence: CASSQSPPVRAGELFF. In DNA form, the CDR3 reads TGCGCCAGCAGCCAATCCCCACCGGTTAGGGCCGGGGAGCTGTTTTTT.

This clonotype was counted a few times. V usage is TRBV5-1 and J usage is TRBJ1-6; D is uncertain. CDR3 length: 14 residues. Trimming removed 1 base at V and 7 bases at J, with 9 bases between. Germline V gene sequence: CDR1 SGHRS, CDR2 YFSETQ. CDR3 DNA: TGCGCCAGCAGCTTGTCGTCAGCCAATTCACCCCTCCACTTT. Residues: CASSLSSANSPLHF.

The chain joins TRBV10-3 to TRBJ2-1; D may be TRBD1 (6 bases). The V end was cut by 0 bases, the J end by 6 bases, with 12 bases between. The germline CDR1 and CDR2 sequences are ENHRY and SYGVKD. The length of the CDR3 is 15 residues. This CDR3 reads CAISESLGQFNEQFF. CDR3 sequence (DNA): TGTGCCATCAGTGAGTCGCTCGGACAGTTCAATGAGCAGTTCTTC.

This clonotype was picked up a small number of times. This rearrangement joins TRBV3-1 to TRBJ2-7; tentatively, D is TRBD1 (6 bases). This CDR3 region has 13 residues. V lost 3 bases to trimming and J lost 4 bases, with 10 bases between them. Looked up from germline, CDR1 is LGHDT and CDR2 is YNNKEL (reference sequence). CDR3 residues: CASSHEGTYEQYF. The CDR3 nucleotides are TGTGCCAGCAGCCACGAGGGGACATACGAGCAGTACTTC.

The V call is TRBV6-2 or TRBV6-3, the J call TRBJ1-1; D unresolved. Germline V CDR1 and CDR2: MNHEY, SVGEGT. This CDR3 is built from 14 residues. Trimming took 2 bases from V and 3 from J, leaving 10 bases between them. The CDR3 sequence is CASSYRQIYTEAFF. DNA of the CDR3: TGTGCCAGCAGTTACAGGCAGATATACACTGAAGCTTTCTTT.

The chain uses TRBV20-1 and TRBJ2-3; no clear D. The CDR3 has 12 residues. Per germline, CDR1 DFQATT and CDR2 SNEGSKA (reference sequence). V lost 7 bases and J lost 2, with 10 bases in between. CDR3 nucleotide sequence: TGCAGTGGAGGCAGCCTCACAGATACGCAGTATTTT. It specifies CSGGSLTDTQYF.

The chain employs TRBV15 and TRBJ1-2; 12 nucleotides align to TRBD1. The CDR3 runs 17 residues. Germline assignment: CDR1 LNHNV and CDR2 YYDKDF (reference sequence). The J segment lost 7 bases and the V segment lost 0 bases, leaving 9 bases of the junction unmatched. CDR3 loop: CATSRDLSGQGAGGYTF. In DNA, the CDR3 is TGTGCCACCAGCAGAGATCTATCGGGACAGGGGGCTGGTGGCTACACCTTC.

The chain links TRBV14 to TRBJ2-3, with TRBD2 as a possible D gene (8 bases). V shed 0 bases and J shed 1 base, with 11 bases lying between them. Germline lookup yields CDR1 SGHDN and CDR2 FVKESK. The CDR3 is made up of 16 amino acids. For the CDR3, the DNA is TGTGCCAGCAGCCAAGATAGCGGGACAGGCACAGATACGCAGTATTTT. It translates to CASSQDSGTGTDTQYF.

The CDR3: CASSQEDGQRKTQYF. Here the CDR3 DNA reads TGTGCCAGCAGCCAAGAGGACGGGCAGAGAAAGACCCAGTACTTC. This chain joins TRBV4-2 and TRBJ2-7; D call uncertain. The end of the DNA fits TRBJ2-5 better, so the J call may be wrong. CDR3 length: 15 amino acids. The germline V gene encodes CDR1 LGHNA and CDR2 YNFKEQ.

The V gene is TRBV4-3, the J gene TRBJ2-3; D might be TRBD1 or TRBD2, each matching 6 bases. The V end was cut by 4 bases, the J end by 6 bases, with 17 bases between. Per the germline V gene, CDR1 is LGHNA and CDR2 is YSLEER. The CDR3 length is 15 residues. Here the CDR3 reads CASSRNLGGLDTQYF. The CDR3 DNA sequence: TGCGCCAGCAGCCGCAACTTAGGGGGGCTCGATACGCAGTATTTT.

The chain couples TRBV5-1 to TRBJ2-5, with unresolved D. The CDR3 contains 15 residues. Deletions cut 5 bases from V and 4 bases from J, with 18 bases between. Per germline, CDR1 SGHRS and CDR2 YFSETQ. The CDR3 protein is CASSPSNPGAETQYF. The CDR3 nucleotides are TGCGCCAGCAGTCCCAGTAACCCTGGTGCAGAGACCCAGTACTTC.

This clonotype was counted many times. The V and J genes are TRBV19 and TRBJ2-5; TRBD2 might be the D (5 bases). The germline V gene has CDR1 LNHDA and CDR2 SQIVND (reference sequence). Trimming took off 9 bases at V and 1 base at J, with 9 bases between the two ends. CDR3 length: 12 amino acids. The CDR3 nucleotides are TGTGCCAGCAGACGGGGCCAAGAGACCCAGTACTTC. Its translation: CASRRGQETQYF.

This clonotype was detected only a few times. This chain joins TRBV28 and TRBJ2-3, with 11 positions matching TRBD1. Germline CDR1 reads MDHEN; CDR2 reads SYDVKM. This CDR3 has 15 residues. V was pared by 8 bases and J by 4 bases, with 8 bases of the junction left unmatched. This CDR3 is CASLRSGQGADTQYF. CDR3 nucleotides: TGTGCCAGCCTCCGGTCGGGACAGGGGGCAGATACGCAGTATTTT.

The rearrangement uses TRBV12-3 or TRBV12-4 and TRBJ1-2; TRBD1 aligns across 11 bases. With V trimmed by 5 bases and J by 5 bases, 13 bases remained unmatched. The CDR3 has 17 residues. In DNA, the CDR3 is TGTGCCAGCAGTGCAGGGACAGGGGGTAGGTCGAGATATGGCTACACCTTC. It is translated as CASSAGTGGRSRYGYTF.

This chain uses TRBV6-5 with TRBJ2-1; the match to TRBD1 covers 10 bases. This CDR3 is 16 amino acids long. In germline, CDR1 is MNHEY, CDR2 SVGAGI. V shed 2 bases and J 2 bases; nucleotides not matched to a gene: 3. The CDR3 DNA reads TGTGCCAGCAGTTACACCGGACAGGGGGCCTACAATGAGCAGTTCTTC. It translates to CASSYTGQGAYNEQFF.

The chain couples TRBV5-6 to TRBJ2-4; no firm D call. Germline V gives CDR1 SGHDT, CDR2 YYEEEE. The CDR3 loop spans 12 amino acids. Trimming shortened V by 0 bases and J by 15 bases, and 13 bases separated the two germline ends. The CDR3 region has the DNA TGTGCCAGCAGCTTGGCCGTGGACGAGCGGTACTTC. It translates to CASSLAVDERYF.

This chain joins TRBV29-1 and TRBJ1-4, with D possibly being TRBD1 (6 bases). There are 13 residues in the CDR3. CDR1 is SQVTM and CDR2 is ANQGSEA in the germline V gene. V lost 1 base to trimming and J lost 4 bases, with 7 bases between them. DNA for the CDR3: TGCAGCGTTGAAGGGACAGTTAATGAAAAACTGTTTTTT. This sequence encodes CSVEGTVNEKLFF.

This clonotype was found a few times. The chain carries TRBV7-2 and TRBJ2-5, with D maybe TRBD2 (6 bases). The germline gives CDR1 SGHTA, CDR2 FQGNSA. V shed 4 bases and J shed 10 bases, with 13 bases lying between them. The CDR3 contains 12 residues. CDR3 in amino acids: CASSSVPGGQYF. CDR3 sequence (DNA): TGTGCCAGCAGCTCCGTACCCGGGGGCCAGTACTTC.

This clonotype came up a few times. For the CDR3, the DNA is TGTGCCAGCAGTTCCTTTAGCGGGGGAGGCTACAATGAGCAGTTCTTC. Protein: CASSSFSGGGYNEQFF. This rearrangement joins TRBV28 to TRBJ2-1, with 9 positions matching TRBD2. This CDR3 has 16 amino acids. Losses at the gene ends were 4 bases for V and 3 bases for J; bases not matched to a gene: 7. Germline V gives CDR1 MDHEN, CDR2 SYDVKM.

The J gene is TRBJ1-5, the V gene TRBV6-6; D unclear. Germline V lookup: CDR1 MNHNY, CDR2 SVGAGI (reference sequence). V was pared by 4 bases and J by 7 bases, with 17 bases between. This CDR3 comprises 15 residues. DNA of the CDR3: TGTGCCAGCAGTTCCAACACACTGGCGGGGCAGCCCCAGCATTTT. Residues: CASSSNTLAGQPQHF.

This clonotype appeared many times. This chain joins TRBV13 and TRBJ2-5; 11 bases fit TRBD2. Unmatched junction bases numbered 3, after V lost 6 bases and J lost 3 bases. This CDR3 contains 14 residues. Germline V gene data show CDR1 as PRHDT and CDR2 as FYEKMQ (reference sequence). CDR3 DNA: TGTGCCAGCAGTAGCGGGGGGGCCGAAGAGACCCAGTACTTC. Translated: CASSSGGAEETQYF. Full variable domain (missing parts from reference TRBV13 and TRBJ2-5): AAGVIQSPRHLIKEKRETATLKCYPIPRHDTVYWYQQGPGQDPQFLISFYEKMQSDKGSIPDRFSAQQFSDYHSELNMSSLELGDSALYFCASSSGGAEETQYFGPGTRLLVL.

The CDR3 loop reads CASSDPRIQYF. The CDR3 DNA reads TGTGCCAGCAGTGACCCCCGAATTCAGTACTTC. The J gene is TRBJ2-4, the V gene TRBV6-1; D is unclear. Germline V gene lookup returns CDR1 MNHNS and CDR2 SASEGT. This CDR3 is 11 amino acids long. V gave up 3 bases and J gave up 10 bases, with 7 bases separating them.

This clonotype was seen a handful of times. The V and J genes are TRBV27 and TRBJ2-4, with 12 positions matching TRBD1. The ends lost 5 bases at V and 3 bases at J; junction bases unmatched: 8. Germline V gene lookup returns CDR1 MNHEY and CDR2 SMNVEV (reference sequence). The CDR3 length is 17 residues. The CDR3, as DNA: TGTGCCAGCAGTGCTGGGACAGGGGGCTGGGGCAAAAACATTCAGTACTTC. Its protein product is CASSAGTGGWGKNIQYF.

V gene TRBV29-1 combines with J gene TRBJ2-7; no clear D. The DNA end favors TRBJ2-4, so the J call may be wrong. Germline CDR1 reads SQVTM; CDR2 reads ANQGSEA. The CDR3 has 12 residues. The CDR3 region is CSVGRSADIQYF. The CDR3 region has the DNA TGCAGCGTTGGCAGGTCGGCGGACATTCAGTACTTC.

This clonotype has a count of ten or more. This sequence joins TRBV7-9 and TRBJ2-7; D unresolved. CDR1 is SEHNR and CDR2 is FQNEAQ in the germline V gene (reference sequence). V dropped 5 bases and J dropped 5 bases, with 10 bases sitting between them. The CDR3 contains 12 residues. The CDR3: CASSPLWDEQYF. Written as DNA, the CDR3 is TGTGCCAGCAGCCCACTCTGGGACGAGCAGTACTTC.

For the CDR3, the DNA is TGCGCCAGCAGCCAAGATCTAGGAGAGACCCAGTTCTTC. This translates into CASSQDLGETQFF. This chain links TRBV4-3 with TRBJ2-1; D uncertain. This CDR3 is built from 13 residues. In germline, CDR1 is LGHNA, CDR2 YSLEER. The V end was cut by 0 bases, the J end by 13 bases, with 13 bases between.

The V and J genes are TRBV6-2 or TRBV6-3 and TRBJ2-7, with D perhaps TRBD1 (6 bases). CDR1 and CDR2 (germline): MNHEY, SVGEGT. Trimming removed 2 bases from V and 3 bases from J, with 14 bases in between. The CDR3 is 15 amino acids. The CDR3 coding sequence is TGTGCCAGCAGTTACAGCCGGGACAAAATCTACGAGCAGTACTTC. Encoded protein: CASSYSRDKIYEQYF.

This clonotype occurred a few times. This chain links TRBV3-1 with TRBJ2-5; D is undetermined. With 1 base removed from V and 11 bases from J, the gap between germline ends came to 23 bases. This CDR3 is 16 amino acids long. CDR1 is LGHDT, CDR2 YNNKEL, per germline (reference sequence). This chain's CDR3 is CASSQVLQYGLEEQYF. The DNA for the CDR3 is TGTGCCAGCAGCCAAGTGCTCCAGTACGGGCTCGAGGAGCAGTACTTC.

This clonotype has a handful of counts. The chain has TRBV7-2 and TRBJ2-5, with a possible D match to TRBD1 (5 bases). Looked up from germline, CDR1 is SGHTA and CDR2 is FQGNSA. The CDR3 has 13 residues. V was trimmed by 0 bases and J by 6 bases, leaving 8 bases between them. CDR3 DNA sequence: TGTGCCAGCAGCTTAGCAGGGGCAAAGACCCAGTACTTC. It specifies CASSLAGAKTQYF.